A single sample is the source of the 14 T cell receptor beta chains below, sequenced in a study of somatic mutations in cytotoxic T cells in rheumatoid arthritis (TCRdb year 2017). Library method: the immunoSEQ multiplex PCR assay. TCRdb stores this immuneACCESS table with in-frame sequences only. Part of the clones is absent; in the studies checked, under half of the shortfall reflects unresolved V genes, and no reason is known for the rest. The sample profile shows roughly 17,000 clones; roughly 85% of them were found once. About 7% of the sample lies in the top ten. Sequenced material: CD8+ T cells sorted from blood. These receptor sequences come from a woman in her thirties or forties with rheumatoid arthritis.

This chain links TRBV5-1 with TRBJ2-5; TRBD2 aligns across 12 bases. This CDR3 is built from 15 residues. Germline V gene sequence: CDR1 SGHRS, CDR2 YFSETQ. The trim removed 0 bases at V and 3 bases at J, leaving 0 bases unmatched. The CDR3: CASSLGLAGEETQYF. The DNA for the CDR3 is TGCGCCAGCAGCTTGGGACTAGCGGGAGAAGAGACCCAGTACTTC.

The chain recombines TRBV28 with TRBJ1-1; TRBD1 matches 7 bases. CDR3 length equals 13 residues. Losses at the gene ends were 2 bases for V and 8 bases for J; bases not matched to a gene: 5. Germline assignment: CDR1 MDHEN and CDR2 SYDVKM. The CDR3 region is CASSLTGAAEAFF. CDR3 in DNA: TGTGCCAGCAGTTTAACAGGGGCAGCAGAAGCTTTCTTT.

The rearrangement joins TRBV2 to TRBJ2-3; D may be TRBD1 (5 bases). The CDR3 has 17 amino acids. V gave up 0 bases and J gave up 2 bases, with 15 bases separating them. The germline V gene has CDR1 SNHLY and CDR2 FYNNEI. CDR3 protein: CASSEAGVGVSTDTQYF. CDR3 bases: TGTGCCAGCAGTGAAGCGGGCGTAGGGGTTTCCACAGATACGCAGTATTTT.

The genes are TRBV7-9 and TRBJ2-7; the D is unclear. This CDR3 region has 16 residues. Trimming left V 0 bases short and J 2 bases short, with 14 bases between. Germline CDR1 is SEHNR and CDR2 is FQNEAQ (reference sequence). CDR3 bases: TGTGCCAGCAGCTTAGCCCCAGACACTCCTACCTACGAGCAGTACTTC. It specifies CASSLAPDTPTYEQYF.

J is TRBJ2-3 and V is TRBV6-6, with 10 bases identical to TRBD2. The junction had 7 bases not matched to a gene; V was cut back by 6 bases and J by 4 bases. CDR1 is MNHNY and CDR2 is SVGAGI in the germline V gene (reference sequence). This CDR3 has 15 residues. CDR3 in amino acids: CASSLLAGDPDTQYF. The CDR3 DNA sequence: TGTGCCAGCAGCCTCCTAGCGGGGGACCCAGATACGCAGTATTTT.

This chain connects TRBV5-6 to TRBJ2-7, with D tentatively TRBD2 (5 bases). Trimming shortened V by 2 bases and J by 0 bases, and 9 bases separated the two germline ends. The CDR3 spans 14 residues. Looked up from germline, CDR1 is SGHDT and CDR2 is YYEEEE. CDR3 coding DNA: TGTGCCAGCAGCTTCACTAGTAGCTCCTACGAGCAGTACTTC. This codes for CASSFTSSSYEQYF.

V and J are TRBV6-5 and TRBJ2-7; 8 positions match TRBD2. The length of the CDR3 is 15 residues. The V and J ends lost 0 bases and 4 bases, in that order; junction bases with no gene match: 5. Germline CDR1 MNHEY, CDR2 SVGAGI. The CDR3: CASSYSRRGVYEQYF. CDR3 nucleotide sequence: TGTGCCAGCAGTTACTCGAGGCGGGGGGTATACGAGCAGTACTTC.

This chain uses TRBV5-6 with TRBJ2-7; no clear D gene. The germline V gene has CDR1 SGHDT and CDR2 YYEEEE. The CDR3 is made up of 13 amino acids. Trimming took off 2 bases at V and 3 bases at J, with 9 bases between the two ends. CDR3 in DNA: TGTGCCAGCAGCTTCGGGTCGGGCTACGAGCAGTACTTC. Translating gives CASSFGSGYEQYF. Looking up the rest from reference TRBV5-6 and TRBJ2-7 gives the full variable domain: DAGVTQSPTHLIKTRGQQVTLRCSPKSGHDTVSWYQQALGQGPQFIFQYYEEEERQRGNFPDRFSGHQFPNYSSELNVNALLLGDSALYLCASSFGSGYEQYFGPGTRLTVT.

V usage is TRBV5-6 and J usage is TRBJ2-1; a possible D gene is TRBD1 (6 bases). Germline CDR1 SGHDT, CDR2 YYEEEE. V was clipped by 3 bases and J by 9 bases, with 13 bases between them. This CDR3 has 13 amino acids. The CDR3 protein is CASSSQGAAEQFF. The CDR3 DNA is TGTGCCAGCAGCTCACAGGGTGCGGCTGAGCAGTTCTTC.

The chain has TRBV28 and TRBJ2-1, with 8 nucleotides matching TRBD2. CDR3 size: 14 residues. Per germline, CDR1 MDHEN and CDR2 SYDVKM. V shed 5 bases and J 3 bases; nucleotides not matched to a gene: 3. The chain's CDR3 is CASSPGLDYNEQFF. CDR3 nucleotides: TGTGCCAGCAGTCCGGGACTAGACTACAATGAGCAGTTCTTC.

The J gene is TRBJ2-1, the V gene TRBV9, with 11 bases matching TRBD1. Germline V gives CDR1 SGDLS, CDR2 YYNGEE. The CDR3 runs 16 residues. The J segment lost 8 bases and the V segment lost 3 bases, leaving 10 bases of the junction unmatched. CDR3 sequence (DNA): TGTGCCAGCAGCGCAGGACCGGGACAGGGGGTCGATGAGCAGTTCTTC. Amino acids: CASSAGPGQGVDEQFF. The complete variable domain, with remaining parts taken from reference TRBV9 and TRBJ2-1, reads DSGVTQTPKHLITATGQRVTLRCSPRSGDLSVYWYQQSLDQGLQFLIQYYNGEERAKGNILERFSAQQFPDLHSELNLSSLELGDSALYFCASSAGPGQGVDEQFFGPGTRLTVL.

The chain is built from TRBV6-1 and TRBJ1-1, with D unresolved. CDR1 MNHNS and CDR2 SASEGT come from the germline V gene. This CDR3 comprises 14 residues. V lost 0 bases and J 3 bases, leaving 8 bases between the germline ends. The chain's CDR3 is CASSEAGDYTEAFF. In nucleotides, the CDR3 is TGTGCCAGCAGTGAAGCCGGTGACTACACTGAAGCTTTCTTT.

This clone was observed a single time. This chain links TRBV5-6 with TRBJ1-2; D is possibly TRBD1 (6 bases). This CDR3 region has 14 residues. The germline V and J ends were trimmed by 0 bases and 7 bases, with 13 bases remaining between them. Germline V CDR1 and CDR2: SGHDT, YYEEEE. The CDR3 region has the DNA TGTGCCAGCAGCTTGGGTCTGGGGGCTAGTGGCTACACCTTC. It translates to CASSLGLGASGYTF. Using reference TRBV5-6 and TRBJ1-2 for the parts outside the CDR3, the full variable domain is DAGVTQSPTHLIKTRGQQVTLRCSPKSGHDTVSWYQQALGQGPQFIFQYYEEEERQRGNFPDRFSGHQFPNYSSELNVNALLLGDSALYLCASSLGLGASGYTFGSGTRLTVV.

The table lists this clone with a few counts. The chain carries TRBV30 and TRBJ2-7; TRBD1 matches 8 bases. V trimming: 2 bases; J trimming: 0 bases; junction bases outside the gene matches: 3. The CDR3 has 14 amino acids. In germline, CDR1 is GTSNPN, CDR2 SVGIG (reference sequence). CDR3 sequence (DNA): TGTGCCTGGAGTCCGCAGGGGGCCTCCTACGAGCAGTACTTC. Its protein is CAWSPQGASYEQYF.